Below, 9 T cell receptor beta chains from the same sample are listed, as sequenced in a study of T cells in Graves' hyperthyroidism and ophthalmopathy. Amplified TCR beta CDR3 regions derived from RNA transcripts. Using the HTBI primer set, a first-round RT-PCR was run on the TCR CDR3. A single record per CDR3 protein comes from TCRdb applying MiXCR to the multiplex PCR reads. Of 300,000 to 450,000 distinct CDR3 sequences listed, around 16% are singletons. Material: blood. The source is a woman between 18 and 29 years old with Graves' hyperthyroidism that later progressed to Graves' ophthalmopathy.

This clonotype has at least ten counts. The chain couples TRBV7-9 to TRBJ2-7; no clear D. The ends were cut back, 3 bases at V and 3 bases at J, with 9 bases in the middle. The CDR3 is made up of 13 amino acids. Germline values: CDR1 SEHNR, CDR2 FQNEAQ (reference sequence). CDR3 residues: CASSLPQNYEQYF. CDR3 DNA: TGTGCCAGCAGCTTGCCACAGAACTACGAGCAGTACTTC.

V is TRBV19 and J is TRBJ2-3; no definite D call. V was shortened by 5 bases and J by 4 bases, with 13 bases between the two germline ends. The length of the CDR3 is 14 residues. CDR1 LNHDA and CDR2 SQIVND come from the germline V gene (reference sequence). The chain's CDR3 is CASSSYSTADTQYF. For the CDR3, the DNA is TGTGCCAGTAGTTCCTATTCGACGGCAGATACGCAGTATTTT. Filled out from reference TRBV19 and TRBJ2-3, the complete variable domain reads DGGITQSPKYLFRKEGQNVTLSCEQNLNHDAMYWYRQDPGQGLRLIYYSQIVNDFQKGDIAEGYSVSREKKESFPLTVTSAQKNPTAFYLCASSSYSTADTQYFGPGTRLTVL.

In this sample, this clonotype turned up many times. The genes are TRBV20-1 and TRBJ2-7; D may be TRBD2 (5 bases). The CDR3 spans 15 residues. Trimming pared 6 bases from V and 0 bases from J, leaving 18 bases between. Germline assignment: CDR1 DFQATT and CDR2 SNEGSKA (reference sequence). The CDR3 reads CSASGRDGSSYEQYF. For the CDR3, the DNA is TGCAGTGCAAGCGGCCGGGATGGAAGCTCCTACGAGCAGTACTTC.

This clonotype was seen many times. The rearrangement joins TRBV7-9 to TRBJ2-1; 10 nucleotides line up with TRBD2. The germline CDR1 and CDR2 sequences are SEHNR and FQNEAQ (reference sequence). The CDR3 has 16 amino acids. V lost 6 bases and J lost 4; bases outside the gene matches: 9. The DNA of the CDR3 is TGTGCCAGCAGTTCTATAGCGGGAGGTTATTACAATGAGCAGTTCTTC. Its translation: CASSSIAGGYYNEQFF.

This clonotype was recorded only once. The chain carries TRBV5-4 and TRBJ2-5, with TRBD1 identical over 7 bases. Germline-derived CDR1 and CDR2 are SGHNT and YYREEE (reference sequence). V dropped 6 bases and J dropped 3; count of bases not matched to a gene: 8. The CDR3 extends over 14 amino acids. The CDR3 DNA is TGTGCCAGCACCCGACAGGGTGAGAAAGAGACCCAGTACTTC. Translating gives CASTRQGEKETQYF.

This clonotype was detected only a few times. The genes are TRBV6-1 and TRBJ1-3; D uncertain. Trimming took 10 bases from V and 0 from J, leaving 19 bases between them. CDR1 and CDR2 (germline): MNHNS, SASEGT. The CDR3 loop spans 16 amino acids. CDR3: CATTMGGSLSGNTIYF. The CDR3 DNA sequence: TGTGCCACCACTATGGGCGGATCCCTCTCTGGAAACACCATATATTTT.

There are many counts of this clonotype. The chain employs TRBV4-1 and TRBJ2-1, with a weak D call TRBD2 (6 bases). Germline CDR1 and CDR2: MGHRA and YSYEKL. Between the trimmed V and J ends, which lost 2 bases and 9 bases, there was a span of 20 bases. This CDR3 contains 16 residues. The CDR3 sequence is CASSQPRLVKAGEQFF. The CDR3 nucleotides are TGCGCCAGCAGCCAACCTCGACTAGTTAAGGCGGGTGAGCAGTTCTTC.

This clonotype was counted many times. The chain links TRBV27 to TRBJ2-1; 7 nucleotides line up with TRBD1. J gave up 5 bases and V 3 bases, and 4 bases lay outside the gene matches. The CDR3 runs 14 residues. CDR1 is MNHEY, CDR2 SMNVEV, per germline (reference sequence). The DNA of the CDR3 is TGTGCCAGCAGTTTGAGACAGGGTAACAATGAGCAGTTCTTC. As protein: CASSLRQGNNEQFF.

The chain employs TRBV28 and TRBJ1-1; D is undetermined. The germline V gene encodes CDR1 MDHEN and CDR2 SYDVKM. The CDR3 extends over 11 amino acids. V gave up 3 bases and J gave up 10 bases, with 9 bases separating them. Here the CDR3 DNA reads TGTGCCAGCAGTTTGGAGGGATCAGCTTTCTTT. Protein product: CASSLEGSAFF.